This T cell receptor (beta chain) was obtained from a study of response to subunit inactivated influenza vaccine. There are many counts of this clonotype. Its specificity is not known. TCRdb passed the RT-PCR reads through MiXCR, listing each CDR3 protein once. The sample records fewer than 750,000 distinct CDR3 sequences, less than 15% being singletons. Germline V gene data show CDR1 as SGHRS and CDR2 as YFSETQ. The CDR3 covers 15 residues. V gave up 4 bases and J gave up 4 bases; unmatched junction bases: 4. Study-wide results and caveats: Authors proposed each seasonal influenza vaccination draws in few new T cells.

The TCR originated in a man in his fifties or sixties who received an inactivated influenza vaccine. This chain joins TRBV5-1 and TRBJ2-2; 10 bases are shared with TRBD2. The input for sequencing was PBMCs from blood, taken approximately 12 days after vaccination. The CDR3 nucleotides are TGCGCCAGCAGCCCAGTAGCGGGAGGCACCGGGGAGCTGTTTTTT. This translates into CASSPVAGGTGELFF.